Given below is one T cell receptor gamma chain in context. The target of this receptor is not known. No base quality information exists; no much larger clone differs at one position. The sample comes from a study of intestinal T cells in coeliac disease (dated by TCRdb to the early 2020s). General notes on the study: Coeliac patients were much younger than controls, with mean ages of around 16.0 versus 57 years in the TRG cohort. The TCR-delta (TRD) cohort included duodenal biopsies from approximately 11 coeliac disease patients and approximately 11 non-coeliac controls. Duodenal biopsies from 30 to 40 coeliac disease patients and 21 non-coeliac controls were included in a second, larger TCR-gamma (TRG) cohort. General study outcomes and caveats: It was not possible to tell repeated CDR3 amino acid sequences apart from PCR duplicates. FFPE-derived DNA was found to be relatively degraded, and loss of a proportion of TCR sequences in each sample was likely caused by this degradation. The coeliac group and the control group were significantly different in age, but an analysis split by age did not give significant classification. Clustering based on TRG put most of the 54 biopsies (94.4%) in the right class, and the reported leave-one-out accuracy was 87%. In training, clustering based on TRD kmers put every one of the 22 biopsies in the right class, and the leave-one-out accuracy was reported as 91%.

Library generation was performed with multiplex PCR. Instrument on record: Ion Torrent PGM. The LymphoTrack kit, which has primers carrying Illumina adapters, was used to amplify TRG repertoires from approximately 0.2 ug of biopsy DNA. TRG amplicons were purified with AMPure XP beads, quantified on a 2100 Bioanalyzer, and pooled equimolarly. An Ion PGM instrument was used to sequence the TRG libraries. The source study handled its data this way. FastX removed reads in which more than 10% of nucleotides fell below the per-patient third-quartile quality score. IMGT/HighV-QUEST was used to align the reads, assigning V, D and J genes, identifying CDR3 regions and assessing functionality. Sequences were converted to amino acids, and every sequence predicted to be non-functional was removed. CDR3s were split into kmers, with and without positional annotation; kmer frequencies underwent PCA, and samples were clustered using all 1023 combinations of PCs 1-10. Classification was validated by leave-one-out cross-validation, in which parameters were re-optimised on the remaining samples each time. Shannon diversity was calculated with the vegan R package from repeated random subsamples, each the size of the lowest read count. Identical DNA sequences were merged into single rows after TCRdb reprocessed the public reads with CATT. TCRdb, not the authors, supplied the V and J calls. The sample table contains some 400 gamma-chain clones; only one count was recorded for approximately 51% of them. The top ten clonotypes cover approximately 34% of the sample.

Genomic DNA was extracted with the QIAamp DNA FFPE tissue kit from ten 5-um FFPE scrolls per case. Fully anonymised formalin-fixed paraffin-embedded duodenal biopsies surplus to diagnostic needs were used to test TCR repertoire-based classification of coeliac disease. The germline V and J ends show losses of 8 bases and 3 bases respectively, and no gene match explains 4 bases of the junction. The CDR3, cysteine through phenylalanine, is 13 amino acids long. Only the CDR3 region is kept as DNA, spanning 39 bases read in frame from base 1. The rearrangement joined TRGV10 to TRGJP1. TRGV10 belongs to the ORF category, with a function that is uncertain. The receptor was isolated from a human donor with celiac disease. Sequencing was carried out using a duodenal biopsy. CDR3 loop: CAAWDPTGWFKIF. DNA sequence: TGTGCTGCGTGGGATCCCACTGGTTGGTTCAAGATATTT.